These 7 T cell receptor beta chains were sequenced from one sample in a study of blood T cell repertoires in COVID-19. TCRdb keeps only in-frame clones here, not all; method: immunoSEQ multiplex PCR. The table shows approximately 300,000 clones, with around 85% occurring only once. The sample was PBMCs or T cells enriched from blood (not recorded which). The receptors come from a woman aged 25 to 39 who had been exposed to COVID-19.

This sequence joins TRBV13 and TRBJ2-7; TRBD1 aligns across 12 bases. Germline CDR1 is PRHDT and CDR2 is FYEKMQ (reference sequence). This CDR3 is built from 14 residues. The V segment lost 6 bases and the J segment 9 bases; nucleotides outside the gene matches: 9. Here the CDR3 DNA reads TGTGCCAGCAGTCCCGGGACAGGGGGCTCAAGGCAGTACTTC. Its protein product is CASSPGTGGSRQYF.

This chain connects TRBV2 to TRBJ2-7; D not resolved. Germline CDR1 and CDR2: SNHLY and FYNNEI. This CDR3 comprises 15 residues. The ends were cut back, 0 bases at V and 5 bases at J, with 14 bases in the middle. CDR3 amino acids: CASSEAERQIHEQYF. The CDR3, as DNA: TGTGCCAGCAGTGAAGCGGAGAGGCAGATCCACGAGCAGTACTTC. The entire variable domain, with the rest obtained from reference TRBV2 and TRBJ2-7, is as follows: EPEVTQTPSHQVTQMGQEVILRCVPISNHLYFYWYRQILGQKVEFLVSFYNNEISEKSEIFDDQFSVERPDGSNFTLKIRSTKLEDSAMYFCASSEAERQIHEQYFGPGTRLTVT.

The chain links TRBV9 to TRBJ2-2; 8 nucleotides agree with TRBD2. This CDR3 has 19 amino acids. From germline, CDR1 is SGDLS and CDR2 YYNGEE. V gave up 4 bases and J gave up 5 bases; unmatched junction bases: 19. CDR3 DNA: TGTGCCAGCAGCACAAGACCGTGGAGTTCTAGCGGGCAGACCGGGGAGCTGTTTTTT. Residues: CASSTRPWSSSGQTGELFF.

The V gene is TRBV7-8, the J gene TRBJ2-1; unclear D gene. There are 14 residues in the CDR3. V lost 2 bases and J 7 bases, leaving 12 bases between the germline ends. CDR1 and CDR2 from the germline V gene are SGHVS and FQNEAQ. The CDR3 coding sequence is TGTGCCAGCAGCTTAAGTCGCGGTATGAATGAGCAGTTCTTC. Its protein is CASSLSRGMNEQFF.

The chain recombines TRBV6-5 with TRBJ2-7, with 7 bases matching TRBD1. Losses at the gene ends were 2 bases for V and 0 bases for J; bases not matched to a gene: 4. The CDR3 length is 15 residues. Germline V gives CDR1 MNHEY, CDR2 SVGAGI. The CDR3 DNA follows: TGTGCCAGCAGTTACAGAAGGGGGCACTCCTACGAGCAGTACTTC. Amino acid sequence: CASSYRRGHSYEQYF.

This chain connects TRBV4-3 to TRBJ2-1; 7 bases align to TRBD1. Unmatched junction bases numbered 8, after V lost 4 bases and J lost 8 bases. CDR1 is LGHNA and CDR2 is YSLEER in the germline V gene. CDR3 length: 14 residues. CDR3 nucleotides: TGCGCCAGCAGCCCGGAACAGGGGATCGATGAGCAGTTCTTC. Its protein is CASSPEQGIDEQFF.

This sequence joins TRBV29-1 and TRBJ1-5, with D uncertain. Germline V CDR1 and CDR2: SQVTM, ANQGSEA. Trimming pared 7 bases from V and 2 bases from J, leaving 9 bases between. The CDR3 length is 12 residues. The CDR3 DNA reads TGCAGCGGGAGAGAGGGCAATCAGCCCCAGCATTTT. Translating it yields CSGREGNQPQHF.